The 32 T cell receptor beta chains below all came from one sample that was sequenced in a study of post-analysis software for immune sequencing data. Points from the study as a whole: Included in a set of five TRBV segments more frequent in patients than controls were TRBV5-6, TRBV5-1 and TRBV20-1.

For these TCRs, the target antigens are not known. cDNA libraries for TCR beta contained unique molecular identifiers. From the PCR reads, TCRdb called clonotypes with MiXCR, one entry per CDR3 protein. The table has 170,000 or so distinct CDR3 sequences, approximately 30% seen once. Sequencing used blood. The receptors derive from a girl aged 5-17 years with multiple sclerosis.

In its sample, this clonotype was seen many times. The V call is TRBV20-1, the J call TRBJ2-4, with 9 bases that match TRBD2. The germline gives CDR1 DFQATT, CDR2 SNEGSKA (reference sequence). The CDR3 sequence is 16 residues long. J gave up 4 bases and V 3 bases, and 10 bases lay outside the gene matches. The CDR3 is CSARGSGRPAKNIQYF. The CDR3 nucleotides read TGCAGTGCTAGGGGCAGCGGGAGGCCGGCAAAAAACATTCAGTACTTC.

This clonotype was observed many times. The rearrangement uses TRBV10-3 and TRBJ2-1; the match to TRBD2 covers 10 bases. The junction had 15 bases not matched to a gene; V was cut back by 6 bases and J by 7 bases. CDR3 length: 17 amino acids. CDR1 and CDR2 from the germline V gene are ENHRY and SYGVKD. The CDR3 DNA sequence: TGTGCCATCAGCATCCTGACCGGGACTAGCGCCGGTAATGAGCAGTTCTTC. Translating it yields CAISILTGTSAGNEQFF.

In this sample, this clonotype turned up a few times. The chain uses TRBV4-3 and TRBJ2-4; 11 bases are shared with TRBD1. The CDR3 contains 16 residues. Per germline, CDR1 LGHNA and CDR2 YSLEER. J gave up 13 bases and V 0 bases, and 11 bases lay outside the gene matches. The CDR3 sequence is CASSQDRGTGGREQYF. The DNA of the CDR3 is TGCGCCAGCAGCCAAGATAGGGGGACAGGGGGTAGGGAGCAGTACTTC.

V is TRBV2 and J is TRBJ2-1, with 7 bases lining up with TRBD2. J gave up 6 bases and V 10 bases, and 15 bases lay outside the gene matches. The CDR3 has 15 amino acids. Germline assignment: CDR1 SNHLY and CDR2 FYNNEI. The CDR3 sequence is CATDLTAGRSNEQFF. In DNA, the CDR3 is TGTGCCACCGATCTTACAGCGGGACGAAGCAATGAGCAGTTCTTC.

This clonotype has more than one count but fewer than ten. The chain combines TRBV5-1 with TRBJ1-1; D is unclear. CDR1 SGHRS and CDR2 YFSETQ come from the germline V gene. V lost 4 bases and J lost 5, with 12 bases in between. The CDR3 sequence is 13 residues long. This chain's CDR3 is CASSIEGGTEAFF. The CDR3 DNA sequence: TGCGCCAGCAGCATAGAAGGAGGAACTGAAGCTTTCTTT. Together with reference TRBV5-1 and TRBJ1-1, the CDR3 gives the full variable domain: KAGVTQTPRYLIKTRGQQVTLSCSPISGHRSVSWYQQTPGQGLQFLFEYFSETQRNKGNFPGRFSGRQFSNSRSEMNVSTLELGDSALYLCASSIEGGTEAFFGQGTRLTVV.

This chain uses TRBV7-9 with TRBJ2-1; the D gene is possibly TRBD2 (6 bases). This CDR3 region has 15 residues. The V gene lost 5 bases and the J gene lost 4 bases, with 15 bases spanning the gap. Germline V gene lookup returns CDR1 SEHNR and CDR2 FQNEAQ (reference sequence). In DNA form, the CDR3 reads TGTGCCAGCAGCCCCCGGGACTTCCAGTACAATGAGCAGTTCTTC. It encodes CASSPRDFQYNEQFF.

Regarding this clonotype: A much larger clone differs from this one at a single base, so this may be a read error. V and J are TRBV7-2 and TRBJ2-5; D is ambiguous. Germline CDR1 SGHTA, CDR2 FQGNSA. The V and J ends lost 2 bases and 11 bases respectively, with 15 bases between them. There are 13 residues in the CDR3. CDR3 protein: CASSLKEGYEQYF. The DNA of the CDR3 is TGTGCCAGCAGCTTAAAGGAAGGCTATGAGCAGTACTTC.

The rearrangement uses TRBV7-2 and TRBJ1-1; D not resolved. CDR1 and CDR2 (germline): SGHTA, FQGNSA. This CDR3 contains 13 residues. Trimming cost V 2 bases and J 6 bases, with 10 bases left between them. CDR3 amino acids: CASSLFGAAEAFF. Written as DNA, the CDR3 is TGTGCCAGCAGCTTATTTGGCGCGGCTGAAGCTTTCTTT.

This clonotype was counted many times. The chain uses TRBV12-3 or TRBV12-4 and TRBJ1-2; D is uncertain. The CDR3 has 16 amino acids. The V gene lost 0 bases and the J gene lost 4 bases, with 15 bases spanning the gap. The CDR3 region has the DNA TGTGCCAGCAGTTTAGCGCCCGCCGGGAATATCTATGGCTACACCTTC. Its translation is CASSLAPAGNIYGYTF.

The chain joins TRBV27 to TRBJ2-5, with TRBD2 matching over 14 bases. This CDR3 contains 15 residues. V gave up 5 bases and J gave up 4 bases; unmatched junction bases: 3. Germline V CDR1 and CDR2: MNHEY, SMNVEV (reference sequence). DNA of the CDR3: TGTGCCAGCAGTCCTGGGACTAGCGGGAGAGAGACCCAGTACTTC. Its translation is CASSPGTSGRETQYF.

By proportion, this clonotype is medium-sized. CDR3 nucleotides: TGTGCCACCAGTGACCGACTAGCGGGAATCTACGAGCAGTACTTC. It yields the protein CATSDRLAGIYEQYF. This sequence joins TRBV24-1 and TRBJ2-7; TRBD2 agrees at 11 bases. V was pared by 4 bases and J by 3 bases, with 4 bases of the junction left unmatched. The CDR3 extends over 15 amino acids. Germline CDR1 is KGHDR and CDR2 is SFDVKD.

The rearrangement joins TRBV20-1 to TRBJ1-2; TRBD1 agrees at 8 bases. The CDR3 has 15 amino acids. The germline V gene has CDR1 DFQATT and CDR2 SNEGSKA (reference sequence). The V segment lost 5 bases and the J segment 4 bases; nucleotides outside the gene matches: 12. The CDR3 is CSAPPDTGTGYGYTF. DNA of the CDR3: TGCAGTGCTCCCCCCGACACCGGGACAGGCTATGGCTACACCTTC.

As regards this clonotype: A read error may explain this, as a much larger clone is one base away. The chain carries TRBV7-9 and TRBJ2-5, with 9 bases aligning to TRBD2. The CDR3 has 15 residues. The germline CDR1 and CDR2 sequences are SEHNR and FQNEAQ (reference sequence). CDR3 loop: CASSLAGLAQGTQYF. The CDR3, as DNA: TGTGCCAGCAGCTTAGCAGGACTAGCGCAAGGGACCCAGTACTTC.

This clonotype showed up many times. This rearrangement joins TRBV7-2 to TRBJ2-1; 9 bases are shared with TRBD2. The CDR3 runs 15 residues. Germline trimming cut 5 bases from V and 9 bases from J; bases unmatched to any gene: 11. CDR1 and CDR2 (germline): SGHTA, FQGNSA. CDR3 coding DNA: TGTGCCAGCAGCCTTATGACTAGCGGTAGTGGTGAGCAGTTCTTC. Translating it yields CASSLMTSGSGEQFF.

With regard to this clonotype: A much larger clone lies a single base off, so this may be a read error. The J gene is TRBJ2-5, the V gene TRBV4-1; unclear D gene. Germline V lookup: CDR1 MGHRA, CDR2 YSYEKL. This CDR3 has 15 amino acids. Trimming removed 5 bases at V and 2 bases at J, with 15 bases between. Here the CDR3 reads CASSESQRGQETQYF. The CDR3 DNA follows: TGCGCCAGCAGCGAAAGCCAGCGCGGACAAGAGACCCAGTACTTC.

The V gene is TRBV29-1, the J gene TRBJ2-3; 10 nucleotides match TRBD2. The germline CDR1 and CDR2 sequences are SQVTM and ANQGSEA. V lost 0 bases, J lost 4 bases, and 10 bases stayed unmatched. This CDR3 comprises 17 residues. The CDR3 DNA is TGCAGCGTTGAAGATCTGGCTAGCGGGAGATCCCCAGATACGCAGTATTTT. Protein: CSVEDLASGRSPDTQYF.

This clonotype was counted between two and nine times. The CDR3 protein is CSAGPQGGFF. The CDR3 DNA is TGCAGCGCCGGGCCACAAGGCGGTTTCTTT. This chain joins TRBV29-1 and TRBJ1-1; D ambiguous. Germline CDR1 SQVTM, CDR2 ANQGSEA. Trimming removed 7 bases at V and 13 bases at J, with 16 bases between. This CDR3 comprises 10 residues.

This clonotype was counted once. Being one base from a much bigger clone, this may be a read error. The chain has TRBV7-2 and TRBJ2-1; TRBD1 aligns across 8 bases. Germline V lookup: CDR1 SGHTA, CDR2 FQGNSA. The CDR3 is made up of 14 amino acids. J lost 9 bases, V lost 4 bases, and 8 bases had no gene match. For the CDR3, the DNA is TGTGCCAGCAGCTGTCAGGCAGGGGGCGGTGAGCAGTTCTTC. This codes for CASSCQAGGGEQFF. The variable domain in full, with the rest retrieved from reference TRBV7-2 and TRBJ2-1, is GAGVSQSPSNKVTEKGKDVELRCDPISGHTALYWYRQSLGQGLEFLIYFQGNSAPDKSGLPSDRFSAERTGGSVSTLTIQRTQQEDSAVYLCASSCQAGGGEQFFGPGTRLTVL.

CDR3 amino acids: CASTGTVGSRNEQYF. CDR3 DNA sequence: TGTGCCAGCACGGGAACGGTGGGGTCGAGGAACGAGCAGTACTTC. The rearrangement joins TRBV28 to TRBJ2-7; weak D call: TRBD2 (5 bases). This CDR3 has 15 amino acids. V dropped 7 bases and J dropped 5 bases, with 21 bases sitting between them. Germline CDR1 MDHEN, CDR2 SYDVKM.

This clonotype was recorded many times. V gene TRBV20-1 combines with J gene TRBJ2-7; 7 positions match TRBD1. CDR1 is DFQATT, CDR2 SNEGSKA, per germline (reference sequence). This CDR3 contains 14 residues. The ends lost 4 bases at V and 0 bases at J; junction bases unmatched: 6. As DNA, the CDR3 is TGCAGTGCTACATCTGACAGGGACTCCTACGAGCAGTACTTC. Translating it yields CSATSDRDSYEQYF.

The table lists this clonotype with many counts. The chain couples TRBV7-3 to TRBJ1-6; TRBD1 matches at 8 bases. The CDR3 is 13 amino acids. Per germline, CDR1 SGHTA and CDR2 FQGTGA. With V trimmed by 5 bases and J by 16 bases, 10 bases remained unmatched. The CDR3 protein is CASSPGQGRALHF. CDR3 nucleotide sequence: TGTGCCAGCAGCCCCGGACAGGGACGAGCTCTCCACTTT.

This clonotype was recorded at least ten times. The J gene is TRBJ2-7, the V gene TRBV4-1; D is unresolved. V was pared by 1 base and J by 3 bases, with 13 bases between. The CDR3 length is 15 residues. From germline, CDR1 is MGHRA and CDR2 YSYEKL. The chain's CDR3 is CASSQGEVTDYEQYF. CDR3 DNA sequence: TGCGCCAGCAGCCAAGGCGAGGTGACGGACTACGAGCAGTACTTC.

This clonotype was found a few times. The chain combines TRBV6-6 with TRBJ2-2, with 7 bases that match TRBD2. With 5 bases clipped from V and 5 bases from J, the junction kept 11 bases outside the gene matches. CDR1 and CDR2 from the germline V gene are MNHNY and SVGAGI (reference sequence). The CDR3 covers 16 residues. The CDR3 sequence: CASSLEWGSGTGELFF. The DNA for the CDR3 is TGTGCCAGCAGTCTGGAGTGGGGTAGCGGGACCGGGGAGCTGTTTTTT.

V gene TRBV28 combines with J gene TRBJ2-5, with D perhaps matching TRBD2 (6 bases). The tail of the sequence fits TRBJ2-7 better, so the J call may be wrong. The CDR3 is 15 amino acids. In germline, CDR1 is MDHEN, CDR2 SYDVKM. CDR3 sequence reads: CASSSARVGGYEQYF. The CDR3 DNA reads TGTGCCAGCAGTTCTGCGAGGGTGGGGGGATACGAGCAGTACTTC.

In regard to this clonotype: A clone one base away is much larger, so this may be a read error. This rearrangement joins TRBV20-1 to TRBJ2-1; 8 bases agree with TRBD2. Germline assignment: CDR1 DFQATT and CDR2 SNEGSKA (reference sequence). The CDR3 runs 14 residues. V shed 1 base and J 13 bases; nucleotides not matched to a gene: 12. The CDR3 DNA follows: TGCAGTGCTAGAGCGGGGGGGAATAGAGAGACCCAGTTCTTC. Protein sequence: CSARAGGNRETQFF.

There are a few counts of this clonotype. V and J are TRBV4-2 and TRBJ1-5, with 7 bases identical to TRBD1. The J segment lost 4 bases and the V segment lost 1 base, leaving 7 bases of the junction unmatched. There are 16 residues in the CDR3. CDR1 is LGHNA and CDR2 is YNFKEQ in the germline V gene. The CDR3 spells CASSQATGRGNQPQHF. The CDR3 region has the DNA TGTGCCAGCAGCCAAGCGACAGGGAGGGGTAATCAGCCCCAGCATTTT.

The chain has TRBV11-2 and TRBJ1-4, with D uncertain. CDR1 and CDR2 (germline): SGHAT, FQNNGV. The V end was cut by 2 bases, the J end by 0 bases, with 10 bases between. The CDR3 runs to 16 residues. Here the CDR3 reads CASSLFPGTTNEKLFF. CDR3 DNA: TGTGCCAGCAGCTTATTTCCCGGGACAACTAATGAAAAACTGTTTTTT.

This clonotype was detected a few times. The chain joins TRBV9 to TRBJ2-2, with D tentatively TRBD2 (6 bases). Trimming pared 3 bases from V and 0 bases from J, leaving 21 bases between. The germline V gene has CDR1 SGDLS and CDR2 YYNGEE. CDR3 length: 19 residues. Here the CDR3 reads CASSARTGGRLTNTGELFF. The DNA for the CDR3 is TGTGCCAGCAGCGCTCGGACTGGAGGGAGGCTTACGAACACCGGGGAGCTGTTTTTT. Combining the CDR3 with reference TRBV9 and TRBJ2-2 gives the whole variable domain DSGVTQTPKHLITATGQRVTLRCSPRSGDLSVYWYQQSLDQGLQFLIQYYNGEERAKGNILERFSAQQFPDLHSELNLSSLELGDSALYFCASSARTGGRLTNTGELFFGEGSRLTVL.

Concerning this clonotype: This may be a read error, as it is one base from a much larger clone. V gene TRBV19 combines with J gene TRBJ1-5; 7 positions match TRBD1. V was pared by 3 bases and J by 3 bases, with 11 bases of the junction left unmatched. The germline V gene has CDR1 LNHDA and CDR2 SQIVND (reference sequence). The CDR3 is made up of 17 amino acids. The CDR3 region is CASSITVGRGSNQPQHF. The CDR3 region has the DNA TGTGCCAGTAGTATTACTGTCGGCAGGGGGTCCAATCAGCCCCAGCATTTT.

In this sample, this clonotype turned up a few times. The V and J genes are TRBV20-1 and TRBJ2-2; D gene unclear. The CDR3 runs to 13 residues. Looked up from germline, CDR1 is DFQATT and CDR2 is SNEGSKA (reference sequence). V shed 2 bases and J shed 2 bases, with 6 bases lying between them. CDR3 sequence: CSARPSNTGELFF. The DNA for the CDR3 is TGCAGTGCTAGACCGTCTAACACCGGGGAGCTGTTTTTT.

There are many counts of this clonotype. The rearrangement joins TRBV10-3 to TRBJ2-3; 10 bases line up with TRBD2. V lost 6 bases to trimming and J lost 1 base; unmatched junction nucleotides: 4. Per germline, CDR1 ENHRY and CDR2 SYGVKD. The CDR3 length is 15 residues. The CDR3 region is CAIRSGTSGTDTQYF. The CDR3 nucleotides read TGTGCCATCAGATCCGGGACTAGCGGCACAGATACGCAGTATTTT.

V usage is TRBV4-2 and J usage is TRBJ2-7; the D gene is possibly TRBD2 (5 bases). This CDR3 has 14 amino acids. The germline gives CDR1 LGHNA, CDR2 YNFKEQ. V gave up 0 bases and J gave up 2 bases, with 8 bases separating them. The CDR3 sequence: CASSQDNGAYEQYF. The CDR3 DNA sequence: TGTGCCAGCAGCCAAGATAACGGGGCCTACGAGCAGTACTTC.